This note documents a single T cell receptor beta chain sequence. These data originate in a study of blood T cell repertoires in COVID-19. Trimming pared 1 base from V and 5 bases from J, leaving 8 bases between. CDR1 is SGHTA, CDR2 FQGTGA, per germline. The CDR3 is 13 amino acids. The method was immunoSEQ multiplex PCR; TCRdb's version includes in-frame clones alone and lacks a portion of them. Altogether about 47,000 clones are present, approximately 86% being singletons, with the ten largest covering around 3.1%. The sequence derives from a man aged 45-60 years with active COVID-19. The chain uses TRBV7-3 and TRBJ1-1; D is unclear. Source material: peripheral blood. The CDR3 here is CASSLIGRTEAFF. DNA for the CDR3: TGTGCCAGCAGCTTAATAGGGAGAACTGAAGCTTTCTTT.